Following are 3 T cell receptor beta chains from one sample sequenced in a study of OX40 agonist ivuxolimab in advanced cancers. The protocol used for the library was the immunoSEQ multiplex PCR assay. TCRdb carries this immuneACCESS record with in-frame sequences only. Its versions omit some clonotypes, under half of them owing to an unresolved V gene in the studies checked, with the rest unexplained. In this sample the table shows tens of thousands of clones, roughly nine tenths of which occur a single time. The top ten constitute 11% to 15% of the sample. Sample: CD4+ or CD8+ T cells sorted from blood, taken in a trial of the OX40 agonist ivuxolimab. Receptor source: an adult with an advanced solid tumor such as melanoma, head and neck, liver or kidney cancer.

The chain couples TRBV11-2 to TRBJ2-1; D perhaps matches TRBD1 (5 bases). The CDR3 runs 12 residues. Germline-derived CDR1 and CDR2 are SGHAT and FQNNGV. V gave up 3 bases and J gave up 9 bases, with 9 bases separating them. CDR3 DNA sequence: TGTGCCAGCAGCTTCCCAGGGCGTGAGCAGTTCTTC. This gives the protein CASSFPGREQFF. The full variable domain, in which reference TRBV11-2 and TRBJ2-1 provide the parts outside the CDR3, is EAGVAQSPRYKIIEKRQSVAFWCNPISGHATLYWYQQILGQGPKLLIQFQNNGVVDDSQLPKDRFSAERLKGVDSTLKIQPAKLEDSAVYLCASSFPGREQFFGPGTRLTVL.

The V and J genes are TRBV27 and TRBJ2-5; D remains unclear. V lost 6 bases and J 7 bases, leaving 15 bases between the germline ends. The CDR3 length is 13 residues. Germline V gene data show CDR1 as MNHEY and CDR2 as SMNVEV (reference sequence). CDR3 DNA: TGTGCCAGCAGCCCAGCCCCTTCCGGGACCCAGTACTTC. Translated: CASSPAPSGTQYF.

V is TRBV6-5 and J is TRBJ2-7, with D possibly matching TRBD2 (5 bases). The germline gives CDR1 MNHEY, CDR2 SVGAGI. The CDR3 consists of 12 residues. Trimming left V 5 bases short and J 7 bases short, with 12 bases between. The CDR3 reads CASSQLAFEQYF. The CDR3 DNA is TGTGCCAGCAGTCAATTAGCGTTTGAGCAGTACTTC.